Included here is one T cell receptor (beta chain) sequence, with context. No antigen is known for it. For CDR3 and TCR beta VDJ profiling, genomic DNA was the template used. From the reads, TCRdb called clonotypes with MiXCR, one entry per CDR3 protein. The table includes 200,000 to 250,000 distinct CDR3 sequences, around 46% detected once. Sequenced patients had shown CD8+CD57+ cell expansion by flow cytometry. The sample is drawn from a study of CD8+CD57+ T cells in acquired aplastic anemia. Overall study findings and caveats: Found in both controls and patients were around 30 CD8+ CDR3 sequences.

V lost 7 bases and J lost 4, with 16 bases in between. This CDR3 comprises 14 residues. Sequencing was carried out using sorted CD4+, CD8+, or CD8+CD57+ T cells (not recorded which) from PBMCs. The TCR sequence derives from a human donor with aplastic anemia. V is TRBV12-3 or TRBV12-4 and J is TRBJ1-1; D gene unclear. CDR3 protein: CASTEGGIGTEAFF. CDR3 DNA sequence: TGTGCCAGCACCGAGGGAGGGATCGGCACTGAAGCTTTCTTT.